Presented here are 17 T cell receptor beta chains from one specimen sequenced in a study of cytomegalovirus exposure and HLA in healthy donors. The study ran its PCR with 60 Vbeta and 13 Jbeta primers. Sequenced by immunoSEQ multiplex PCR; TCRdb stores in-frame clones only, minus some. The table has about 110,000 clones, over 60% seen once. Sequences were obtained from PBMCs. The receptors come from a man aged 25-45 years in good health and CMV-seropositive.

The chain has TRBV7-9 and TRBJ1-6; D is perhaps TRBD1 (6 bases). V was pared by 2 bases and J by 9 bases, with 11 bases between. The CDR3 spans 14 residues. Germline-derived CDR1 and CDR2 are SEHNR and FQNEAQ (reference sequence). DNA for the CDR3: TGTGCCAGCAGCTTACAGGGGTTGGTTTCACCCCTCCACTTT. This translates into CASSLQGLVSPLHF.

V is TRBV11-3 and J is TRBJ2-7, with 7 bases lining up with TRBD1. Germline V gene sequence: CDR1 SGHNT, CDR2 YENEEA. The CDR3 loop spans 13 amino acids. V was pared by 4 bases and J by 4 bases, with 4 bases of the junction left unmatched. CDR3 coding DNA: TGTGCCAGCAGCTCAACGACAGGGTACGAGCAGTACTTC. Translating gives CASSSTTGYEQYF.

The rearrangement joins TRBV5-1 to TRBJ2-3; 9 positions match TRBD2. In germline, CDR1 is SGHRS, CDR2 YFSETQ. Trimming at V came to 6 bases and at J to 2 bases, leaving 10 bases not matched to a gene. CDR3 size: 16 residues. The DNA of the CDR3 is TGCGCCAGCACCCCCCTAGCGGGGTATTCCACAGATACGCAGTATTTT. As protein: CASTPLAGYSTDTQYF.

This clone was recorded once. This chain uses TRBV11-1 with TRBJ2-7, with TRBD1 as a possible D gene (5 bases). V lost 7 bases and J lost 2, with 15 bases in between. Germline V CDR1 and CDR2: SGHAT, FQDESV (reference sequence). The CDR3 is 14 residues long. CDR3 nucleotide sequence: TGTGCCAGCACGAAAAGGGGAATGGCCTACGAGCAGTACTTC. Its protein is CASTKRGMAYEQYF.

The CDR3 bases are TGTGCCACTTCGGCCGGGACATTCGCTGGAAACACCATATATTTT. Its protein is CATSAGTFAGNTIYF. The genes are TRBV7-9 and TRBJ1-3; a weak D match, TRBD1 (6 bases). CDR1 and CDR2 (germline): SEHNR, FQNEAQ (reference sequence). The CDR3 sequence is 15 residues long. Trimming took off 10 bases at V and 2 bases at J, with 18 bases between the two ends.

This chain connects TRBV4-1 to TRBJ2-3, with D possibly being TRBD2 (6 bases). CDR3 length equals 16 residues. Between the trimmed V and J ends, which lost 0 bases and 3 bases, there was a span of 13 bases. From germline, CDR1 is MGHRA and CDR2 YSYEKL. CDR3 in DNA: TGCGCCAGCAGCCAAGAGACCCGAGGAGGGACAGATACGCAGTATTTT. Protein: CASSQETRGGTDTQYF.

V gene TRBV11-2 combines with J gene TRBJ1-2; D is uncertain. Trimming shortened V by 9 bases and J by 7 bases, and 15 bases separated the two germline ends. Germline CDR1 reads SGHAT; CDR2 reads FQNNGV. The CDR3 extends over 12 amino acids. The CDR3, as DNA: TGTGCCAGTACCGCGCTGGGGAGTGGCTACACCTTC. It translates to CASTALGSGYTF.

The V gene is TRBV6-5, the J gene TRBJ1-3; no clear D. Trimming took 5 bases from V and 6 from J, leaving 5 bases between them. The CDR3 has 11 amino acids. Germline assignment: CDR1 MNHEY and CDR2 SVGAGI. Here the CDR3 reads CASSGENTIYF. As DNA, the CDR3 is TGTGCCAGCAGTGGAGAAAACACCATATATTTT.

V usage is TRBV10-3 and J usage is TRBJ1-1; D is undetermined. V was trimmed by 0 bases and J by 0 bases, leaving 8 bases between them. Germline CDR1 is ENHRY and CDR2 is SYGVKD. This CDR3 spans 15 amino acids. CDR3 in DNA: TGTGCCATCAGTGAGTCGGGCCAGATGAACACTGAAGCTTTCTTT. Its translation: CAISESGQMNTEAFF.

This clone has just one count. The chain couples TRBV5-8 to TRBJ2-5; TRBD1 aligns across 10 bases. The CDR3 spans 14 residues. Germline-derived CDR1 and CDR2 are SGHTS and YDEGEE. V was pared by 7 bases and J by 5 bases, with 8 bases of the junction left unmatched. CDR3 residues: CASGTGDPGETQYF. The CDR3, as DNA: TGTGCCAGCGGGACAGGGGATCCCGGGGAGACCCAGTACTTC. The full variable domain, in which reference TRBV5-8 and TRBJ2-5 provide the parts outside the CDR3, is EAGVTQSPTHLIKTRGQQATLRCSPISGHTSVYWYQQALGLGLQFLLWYDEGEERNRGNFPPRFSGRQFPNYSSELNVNALELEDSALYLCASGTGDPGETQYFGPGTRLLVL.

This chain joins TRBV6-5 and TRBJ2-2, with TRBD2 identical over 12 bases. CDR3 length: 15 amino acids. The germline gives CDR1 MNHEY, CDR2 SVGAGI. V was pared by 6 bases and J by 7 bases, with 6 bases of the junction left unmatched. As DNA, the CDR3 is TGTGCCAGCAGCAGTTGGACTAGCGGGGACGGGGAGCTGTTTTTT. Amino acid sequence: CASSSWTSGDGELFF.

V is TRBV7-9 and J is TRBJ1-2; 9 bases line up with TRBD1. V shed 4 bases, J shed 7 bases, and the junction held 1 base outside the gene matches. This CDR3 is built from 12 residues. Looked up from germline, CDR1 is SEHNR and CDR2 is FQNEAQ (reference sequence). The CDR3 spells CASSWDRAGYTF. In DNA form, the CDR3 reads TGTGCCAGCAGCTGGGACAGGGCTGGCTACACCTTC.

The CDR3: CASSVGQGAWEQYF. DNA for the CDR3: TGTGCCAGCAGCGTAGGACAGGGGGCATGGGAGCAGTACTTC. The chain uses TRBV9 and TRBJ2-7; 10 bases map to TRBD1. CDR3 size: 14 residues. CDR1 is SGDLS and CDR2 is YYNGEE in the germline V gene. With 0 bases clipped from V and 7 bases from J, the junction kept 4 bases outside the gene matches.

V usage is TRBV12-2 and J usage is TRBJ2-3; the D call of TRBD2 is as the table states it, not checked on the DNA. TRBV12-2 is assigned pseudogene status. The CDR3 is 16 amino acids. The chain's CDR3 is CASRLAARGSTDTQYF. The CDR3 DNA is TGTGCAAGTCGCTTAGCGGCGCGGGGGAGCACAGATACGCAGTATTTT.

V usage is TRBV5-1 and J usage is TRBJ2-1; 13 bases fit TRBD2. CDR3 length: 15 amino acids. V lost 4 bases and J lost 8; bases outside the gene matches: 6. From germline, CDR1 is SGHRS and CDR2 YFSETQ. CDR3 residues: CASSMGLAGIYEQFF. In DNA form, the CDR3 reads TGCGCCAGCAGCATGGGACTAGCGGGGATATATGAGCAGTTCTTC.

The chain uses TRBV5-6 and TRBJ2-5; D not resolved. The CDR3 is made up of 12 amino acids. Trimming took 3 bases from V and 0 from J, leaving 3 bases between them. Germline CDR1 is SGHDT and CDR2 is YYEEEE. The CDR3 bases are TGTGCCAGCAGCTCGTACCAAGAGACCCAGTACTTC. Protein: CASSSYQETQYF.

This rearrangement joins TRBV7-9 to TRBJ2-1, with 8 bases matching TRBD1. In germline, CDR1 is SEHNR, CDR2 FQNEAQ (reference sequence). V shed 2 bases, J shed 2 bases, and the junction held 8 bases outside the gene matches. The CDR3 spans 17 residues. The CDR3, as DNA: TGTGCCAGCAGCTTACCCCGGACAGGGACTCCCTACAATGAGCAGTTCTTC. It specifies CASSLPRTGTPYNEQFF.